This entry describes one T cell receptor (beta chain). Authors' analysis steps: Cell counts per sample came from amplifying reference gene primers. Clones were sequenced by immunoSEQ multiplex PCR, and TCRdb holds only the in-frame ones, with some missing. For V, J and clone size, that table is used; D and trimming come from the DNA. The sample shows 25,000 to 30,000 clones, approximately 67% of them seen only once. These data come from a study of blood T cell repertoires in COVID-19. About the research overall: Both acute and convalescent COVID-19 samples were obtained from the United States, Italy and Spain. T cells, B-cell-depleted T cells, or PBMCs supplied cDNA or gDNA.

Germline CDR1 MRHNA, CDR2 SNTAGT. V shed 2 bases, J shed 1 base, and the junction held 2 bases outside the gene matches. The CDR3 totals 16 residues. V and J are TRBV6-4 and TRBJ2-1, with 10 nucleotides matching TRBD1. This clonotype was obtained from a human donor in a cohort sampled during active COVID-19. The source material was peripheral blood. As DNA, the CDR3 is TGTGCCAGCAGTGACGGGGACAGGGGATCCTACAATGAGCAGTTCTTC. This encodes CASSDGDRGSYNEQFF.